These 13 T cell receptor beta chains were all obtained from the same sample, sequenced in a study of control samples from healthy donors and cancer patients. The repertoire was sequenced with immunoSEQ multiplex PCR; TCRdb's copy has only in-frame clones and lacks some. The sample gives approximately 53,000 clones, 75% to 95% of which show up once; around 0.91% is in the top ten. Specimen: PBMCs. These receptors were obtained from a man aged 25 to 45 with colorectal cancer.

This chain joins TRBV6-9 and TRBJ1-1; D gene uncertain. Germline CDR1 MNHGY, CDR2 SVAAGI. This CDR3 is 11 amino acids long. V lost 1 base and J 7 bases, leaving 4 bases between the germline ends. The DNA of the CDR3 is TGTGCCAGCAGTTATTACAGTGAAGCTTTCTTT. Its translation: CASSYYSEAFF.

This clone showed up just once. The CDR3 protein is CASSLSEGPSYEQYF. Here the CDR3 DNA reads TGTGCCAGCAGTTTGTCAGAGGGACCCTCCTACGAGCAGTACTTC. The V call is TRBV27, the J call TRBJ2-7; perhaps D is TRBD1 or TRBD2 (5 bases each). The CDR3 extends over 15 amino acids. Germline V lookup: CDR1 MNHEY, CDR2 SMNVEV (reference sequence). V lost 3 bases to trimming and J lost 0 bases, with 12 bases between them.

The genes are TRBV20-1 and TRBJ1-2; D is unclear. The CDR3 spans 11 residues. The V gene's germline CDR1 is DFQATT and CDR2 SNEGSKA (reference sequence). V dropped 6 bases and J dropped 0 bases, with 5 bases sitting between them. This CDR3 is CSASPNYGYTF. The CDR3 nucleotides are TGCAGTGCCAGTCCTAACTATGGCTACACCTTC.

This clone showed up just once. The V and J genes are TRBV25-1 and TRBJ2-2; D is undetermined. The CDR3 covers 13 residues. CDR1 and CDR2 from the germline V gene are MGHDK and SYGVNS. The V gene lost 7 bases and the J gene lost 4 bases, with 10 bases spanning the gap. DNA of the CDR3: TGTGCCAGCATCAGCCCTGGCACCGGGGAGCTGTTTTTT. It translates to CASISPGTGELFF.

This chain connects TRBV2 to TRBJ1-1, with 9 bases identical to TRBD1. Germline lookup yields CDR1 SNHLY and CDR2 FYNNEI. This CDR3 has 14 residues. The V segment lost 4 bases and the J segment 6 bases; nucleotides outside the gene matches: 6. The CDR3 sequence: CASSGWDRVSEAFF. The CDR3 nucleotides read TGTGCCAGCAGTGGATGGGACAGGGTTTCTGAAGCTTTCTTT.

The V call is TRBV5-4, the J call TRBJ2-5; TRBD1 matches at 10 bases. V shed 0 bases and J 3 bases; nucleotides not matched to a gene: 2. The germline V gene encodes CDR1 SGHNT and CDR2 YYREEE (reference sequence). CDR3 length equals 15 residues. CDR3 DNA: TGTGCCAGCAGCTTGGCAGGACAGGGGGAAGAGACCCAGTACTTC. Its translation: CASSLAGQGEETQYF.

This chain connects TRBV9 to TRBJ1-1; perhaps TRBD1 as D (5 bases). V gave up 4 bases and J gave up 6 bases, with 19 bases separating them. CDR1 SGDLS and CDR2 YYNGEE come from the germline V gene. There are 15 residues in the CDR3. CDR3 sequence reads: CASSLSGGVGSEAFF. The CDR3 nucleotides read TGTGCCAGCAGCCTTAGTGGGGGAGTCGGGTCTGAAGCTTTCTTT.

The CDR3 loop reads CASSPRTGNFNTEAFF. The CDR3 DNA follows: TGCGCCAGCAGCCCCCGGACAGGTAATTTTAACACTGAAGCTTTCTTT. The V and J genes are TRBV4-3 and TRBJ1-1, with 7 bases lining up with TRBD1. J gave up 2 bases and V 4 bases, and 10 bases lay outside the gene matches. The CDR3 extends over 16 amino acids. Germline V gene data show CDR1 as LGHNA and CDR2 as YSLEER.

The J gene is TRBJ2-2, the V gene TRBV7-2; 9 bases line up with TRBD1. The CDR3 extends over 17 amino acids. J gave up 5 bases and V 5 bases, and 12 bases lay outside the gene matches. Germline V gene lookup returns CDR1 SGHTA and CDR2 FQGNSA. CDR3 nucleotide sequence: TGTGCCAGCAGCGGAGCAGTACAGGGGGCGGGGACCGGGGAGCTGTTTTTT. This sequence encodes CASSGAVQGAGTGELFF.

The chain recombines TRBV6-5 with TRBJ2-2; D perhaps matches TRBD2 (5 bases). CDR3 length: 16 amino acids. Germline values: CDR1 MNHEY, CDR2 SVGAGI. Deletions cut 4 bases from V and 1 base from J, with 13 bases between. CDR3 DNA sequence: TGTGCCAGCAGTTGGTGGAGGTCATTGAACACCGGGGAGCTGTTTTTT. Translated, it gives CASSWWRSLNTGELFF.

The CDR3 spells CASSLVSGGAADTQYF. The CDR3 DNA follows: TGTGCCAGCAGCTTAGTAAGCGGGGGGGCCGCAGATACGCAGTATTTT. The V call is TRBV11-3, the J call TRBJ2-3; 10 bases map to TRBD2. In germline, CDR1 is SGHNT, CDR2 YENEEA. This CDR3 comprises 16 residues. V shed 1 base and J 4 bases; nucleotides not matched to a gene: 5.

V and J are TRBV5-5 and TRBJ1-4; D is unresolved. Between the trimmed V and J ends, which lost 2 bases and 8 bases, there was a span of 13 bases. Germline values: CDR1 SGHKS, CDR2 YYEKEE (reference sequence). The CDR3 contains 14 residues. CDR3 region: CASSLTGPREKLFF. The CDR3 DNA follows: TGTGCCAGCAGCTTAACCGGACCTCGCGAAAAACTGTTTTTT.

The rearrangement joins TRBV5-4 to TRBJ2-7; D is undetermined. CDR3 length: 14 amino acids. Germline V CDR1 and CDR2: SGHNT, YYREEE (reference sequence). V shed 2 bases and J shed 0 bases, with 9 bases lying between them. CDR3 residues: CASSFDGSSYEQYV. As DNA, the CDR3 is TGTGCCAGCAGCTTCGACGGTAGCTCCTACGAGCAGTACGTC.